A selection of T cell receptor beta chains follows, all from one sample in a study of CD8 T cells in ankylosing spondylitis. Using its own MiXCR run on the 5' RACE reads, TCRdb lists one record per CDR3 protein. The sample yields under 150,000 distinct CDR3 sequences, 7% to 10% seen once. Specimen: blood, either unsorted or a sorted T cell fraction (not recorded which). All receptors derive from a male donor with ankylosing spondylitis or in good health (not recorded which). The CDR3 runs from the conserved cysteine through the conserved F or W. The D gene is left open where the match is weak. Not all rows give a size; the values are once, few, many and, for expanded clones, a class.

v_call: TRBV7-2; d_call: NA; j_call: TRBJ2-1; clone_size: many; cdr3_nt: TGTGCCAGCAGCTTTGTCAACAATGAGCAGTTCTTC; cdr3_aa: CASSFVNNEQFF
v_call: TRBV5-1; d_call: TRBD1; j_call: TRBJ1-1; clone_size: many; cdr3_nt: TGCGCCAGCAGCAAGGGACAGGGGGTGTTGAACACTGAAGCTTTCTTT; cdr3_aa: CASSKGQGVLNTEAFF
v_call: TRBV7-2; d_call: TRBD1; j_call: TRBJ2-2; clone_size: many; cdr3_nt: TGTGCCAGCAGCTTAGCATCGTGGGCAGGGGGTGACACCGGGGAGCTGTTTTTT; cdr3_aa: CASSLASWAGGDTGELFF
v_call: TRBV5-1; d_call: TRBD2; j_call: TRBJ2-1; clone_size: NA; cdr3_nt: TGCGCCAGCAGCTTGGTGGCGGGAGGGCCTAATCCGTTCTTC; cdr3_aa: CASSLVAGGPNPFF
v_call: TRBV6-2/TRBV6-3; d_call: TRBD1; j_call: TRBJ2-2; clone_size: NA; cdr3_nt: TGTGCCAGCTCAACACAGGGGGCCATGTTGTATCACACCGGGGAGCTGTTTTTT; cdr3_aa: CASSTQGAMLYHTGELFF
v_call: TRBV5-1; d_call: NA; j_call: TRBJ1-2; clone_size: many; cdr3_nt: TGCGCCAGCAGCACGGACCCGGGGCTCAACTATGGCTACACCTTC; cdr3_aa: CASSTDPGLNYGYTF
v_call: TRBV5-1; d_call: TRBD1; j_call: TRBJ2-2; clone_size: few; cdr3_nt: TGCGCCAGCAGCTCACAGGGGTTCCGGACCGGGGAGCTGTTTTTT; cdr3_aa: CASSSQGFRTGELFF
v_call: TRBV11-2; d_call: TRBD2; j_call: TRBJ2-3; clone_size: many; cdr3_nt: TGTGCCAGCAGCTTAATGGGTAGCGGGAGGGCCAGGGTCCGCACAGATACGCAGTATTTT; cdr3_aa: CASSLMGSGRARVRTDTQYF
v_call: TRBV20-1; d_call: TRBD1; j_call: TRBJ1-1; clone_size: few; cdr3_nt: TGCAGTGCTAGAGATCCCCTTGACAGGGCGAACACTGAAGCTTTCTTT; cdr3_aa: CSARDPLDRANTEAFF
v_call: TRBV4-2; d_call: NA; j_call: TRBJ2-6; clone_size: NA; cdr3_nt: TGTGCCAGCAGCCGAACCATAGAGAGCGAATTTGGGGCCAACGTCCTGACTTTC; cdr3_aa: CASSRTIESEFGANVLTF
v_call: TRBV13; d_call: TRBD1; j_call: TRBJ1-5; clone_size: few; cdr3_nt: TGTGCCAGCAGCTTAGCGGCAGGGGGTCCGAGCAATCAGCCCCAGCATTTT; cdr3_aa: CASSLAAGGPSNQPQHF
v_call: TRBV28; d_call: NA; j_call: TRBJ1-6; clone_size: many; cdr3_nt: TGTGCCAGCAGTTTTATTTTTGGTCAGGGGCAGGCACCCCTCCACTTT; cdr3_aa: CASSFIFGQGQAPLHF
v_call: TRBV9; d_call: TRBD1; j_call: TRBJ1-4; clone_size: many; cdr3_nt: TGTGCCAGCAGCGTGGGGACAGGGAGTGTTGAAAAACTGTTTTTT; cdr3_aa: CASSVGTGSVEKLFF
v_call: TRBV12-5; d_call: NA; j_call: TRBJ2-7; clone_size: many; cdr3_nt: TGTGCTAGTGGCCTATTCTACGAGCAGTACTTC; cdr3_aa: CASGLFYEQYF
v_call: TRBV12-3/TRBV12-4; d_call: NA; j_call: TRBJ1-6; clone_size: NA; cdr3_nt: TGTGCCAGCAGTTTAGCGCTACGCGGGAATTCACCCCTCCACTTT; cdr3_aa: CASSLALRGNSPLHF
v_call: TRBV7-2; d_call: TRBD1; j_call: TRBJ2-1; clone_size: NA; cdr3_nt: TGTGCCAGCAGCTTACTTCCGCCGACAGGGTTCTACAATGAGCAGTTCTTC; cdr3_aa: CASSLLPPTGFYNEQFF
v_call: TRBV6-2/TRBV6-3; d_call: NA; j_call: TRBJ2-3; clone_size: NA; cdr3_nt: TGTGCCAGCAGCGGACTACGGGCAGATACGCAGTATTTT; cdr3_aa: CASSGLRADTQYF
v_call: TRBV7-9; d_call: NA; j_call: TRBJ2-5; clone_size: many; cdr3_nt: TGTGCCAGCAGCCGCCTATTGGGGGGAAATAGAAAAGAGACCCAGTACTTC; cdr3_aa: CASSRLLGGNRKETQYF
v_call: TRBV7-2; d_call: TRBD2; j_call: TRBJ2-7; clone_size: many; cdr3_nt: TGTGCCAGCAGCTTAGTTGGGGGAGGGCCCTTTGGGGAGCAGTACTTC; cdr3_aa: CASSLVGGGPFGEQYF
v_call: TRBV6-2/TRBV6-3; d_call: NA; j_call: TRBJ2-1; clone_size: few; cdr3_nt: TGTGCCAGCAGTCTGACTAGTTTCCTCTACAATGAGCAGTTCTTC; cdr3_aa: CASSLTSFLYNEQFF
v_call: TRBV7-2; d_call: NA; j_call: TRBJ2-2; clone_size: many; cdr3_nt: TGTGCCAGCAGCTTAGTTTGGGCCACCGGGGAGCTGTTTTTT; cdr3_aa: CASSLVWATGELFF
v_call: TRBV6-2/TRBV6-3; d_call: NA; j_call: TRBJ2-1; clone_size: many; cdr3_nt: TGTGCCAGCAGCTACCCCGATTTTGAGCAGTTCTTC; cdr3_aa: CASSYPDFEQFF
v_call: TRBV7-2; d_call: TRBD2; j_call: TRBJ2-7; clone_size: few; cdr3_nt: TGTGCCAGCTCTATAGCGGGAAGGCTCGAGTACGAGCAGTACTTC; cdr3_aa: CASSIAGRLEYEQYF
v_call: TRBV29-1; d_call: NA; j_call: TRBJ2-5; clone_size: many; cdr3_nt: TGCAGCGTTGATAACAGGGACTATGAAGAGACCCAGTACTTC; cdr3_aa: CSVDNRDYEETQYF
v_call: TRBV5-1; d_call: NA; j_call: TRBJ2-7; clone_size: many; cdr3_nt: TGCGCCAGCAGCAGGGCAGAGGACTCCTACGAGCAGTACTTC; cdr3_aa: CASSRAEDSYEQYF
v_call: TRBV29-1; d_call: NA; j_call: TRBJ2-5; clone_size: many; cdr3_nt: TGCAGCGTTGTACCCAGAGGCCACGAGACCCAGTACTTC; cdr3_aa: CSVVPRGHETQYF
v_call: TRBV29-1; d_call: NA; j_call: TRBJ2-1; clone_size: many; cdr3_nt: TGCAGCGTCGCTCCGGGCGATCCGAGGTTGGAGCAGTTCTTC; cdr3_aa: CSVAPGDPRLEQFF
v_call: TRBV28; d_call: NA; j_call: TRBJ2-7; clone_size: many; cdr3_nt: TGTGCCAGCAGTAATCCGTCGATCCACGAGCAGTACTTC; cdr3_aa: CASSNPSIHEQYF
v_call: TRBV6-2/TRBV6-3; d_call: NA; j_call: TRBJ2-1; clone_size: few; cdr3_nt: TGTGCCAGCAGTTACTTCTTTTCCGCTGAACGAGGGGGGTTCTTC; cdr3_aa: CASSYFFSAERGGFF
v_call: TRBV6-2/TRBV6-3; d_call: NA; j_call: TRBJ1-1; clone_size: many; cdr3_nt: TGTGCCAGCAGCTACCTACCCAGGAACACTGAAGCTTTCTTT; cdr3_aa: CASSYLPRNTEAFF
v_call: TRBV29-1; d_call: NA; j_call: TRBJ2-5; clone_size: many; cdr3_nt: TGCAGCGTTGAAGATACAGGAAATCAAGAGACCCAGTACTTC; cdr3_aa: CSVEDTGNQETQYF
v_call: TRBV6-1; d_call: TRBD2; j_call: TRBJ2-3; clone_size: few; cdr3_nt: TGTGCCAGCAGTGAAAGCGGGAGGGCCTCGGATACGCAGTATTTT; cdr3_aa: CASSESGRASDTQYF
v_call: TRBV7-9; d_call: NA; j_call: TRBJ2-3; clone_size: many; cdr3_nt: TGTGCCAGCAGCTTAGTCACAAACACAGATACGCAGTATTTT; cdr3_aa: CASSLVTNTDTQYF
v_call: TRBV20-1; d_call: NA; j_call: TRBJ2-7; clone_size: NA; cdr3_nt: TGCAGTGCCGCTCTCGGCAGGGGGAGGGAGCAGTACTTC; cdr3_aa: CSAALGRGREQYF
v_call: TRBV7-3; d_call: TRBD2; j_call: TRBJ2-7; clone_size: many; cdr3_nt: TGTGCCAGCAGCTTTGCGTCCCGGGAGGCATACTACGAGCAGTACTTC; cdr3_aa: CASSFASREAYYEQYF
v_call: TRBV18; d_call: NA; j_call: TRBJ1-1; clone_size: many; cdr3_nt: TGTGCCAGCTCACCAGGGGCAACTGAAGCTTTCTTT; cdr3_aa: CASSPGATEAFF
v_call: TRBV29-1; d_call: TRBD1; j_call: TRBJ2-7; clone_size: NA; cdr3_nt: TGCAGCGTGGGGACAGGGGGCGAGCAGTACTTC; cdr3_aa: CSVGTGGEQYF
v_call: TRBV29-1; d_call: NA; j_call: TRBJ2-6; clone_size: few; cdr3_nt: TGCAGCGTTGTCGACCAGTTGGTTGGTGGGGCCAACGTCCTGACTTTC; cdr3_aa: CSVVDQLVGGANVLTF
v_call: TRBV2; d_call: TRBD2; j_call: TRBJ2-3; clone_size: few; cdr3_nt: TGTGCCAGCAGTACCCGAGGGGGACTAGCGGGAGATACGCAGTATTTT; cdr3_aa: CASSTRGGLAGDTQYF
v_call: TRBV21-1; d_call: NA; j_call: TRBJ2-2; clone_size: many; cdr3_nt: TGTGCCAGCAGCTCCCACAAATATGGGCAGTCACAACTCACCGGGGAGCTGTTTTTT; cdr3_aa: CASSSHKYGQSQLTGELFF
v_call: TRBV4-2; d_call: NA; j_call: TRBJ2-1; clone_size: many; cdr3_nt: TGTGCCAGCAGCCAAACTAGCTACAATGAGCAGTTCTTC; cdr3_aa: CASSQTSYNEQFF
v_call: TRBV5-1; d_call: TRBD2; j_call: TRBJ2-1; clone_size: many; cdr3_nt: TGCGCCAGCAGCTTAATACTAGCGGGAGGGAGCTCCTACAATGAGCAGTTCTTC; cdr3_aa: CASSLILAGGSSYNEQFF
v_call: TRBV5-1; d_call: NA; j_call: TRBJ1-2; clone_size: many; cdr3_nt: TGCGCCTCCCGGGCGGCGATTAACTATGGCTACACCTTC; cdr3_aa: CASRAAINYGYTF
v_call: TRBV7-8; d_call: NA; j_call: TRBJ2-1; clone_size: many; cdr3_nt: TGTGCCAGCAGCTTTAGGCGTACGTACAATGAGCAGTTCTTC; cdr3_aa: CASSFRRTYNEQFF
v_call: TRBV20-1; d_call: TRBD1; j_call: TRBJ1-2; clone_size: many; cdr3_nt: TGCAGTGCTCAACCGATCGCCGTAATTTCAGGGGGCTATGGCTACACCTTC; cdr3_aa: CSAQPIAVISGGYGYTF
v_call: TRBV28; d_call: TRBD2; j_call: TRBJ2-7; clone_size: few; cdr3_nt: TGTGCCAGCAGTGCTGGGACTAGCGGGACGTACGAGCAGTACTTC; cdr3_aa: CASSAGTSGTYEQYF
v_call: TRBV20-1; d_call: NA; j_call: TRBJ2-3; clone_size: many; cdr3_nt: TGCAGTGCTAGAGATAGGTCCGCTAGCATTTCGACGCAGTATTTT; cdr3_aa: CSARDRSASISTQYF
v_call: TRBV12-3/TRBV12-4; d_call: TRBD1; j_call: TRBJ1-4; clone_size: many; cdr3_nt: TGTGCCAGTAAGCTTGACAGGGGGCGTGAAAAACTGTTTTTT; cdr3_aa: CASKLDRGREKLFF